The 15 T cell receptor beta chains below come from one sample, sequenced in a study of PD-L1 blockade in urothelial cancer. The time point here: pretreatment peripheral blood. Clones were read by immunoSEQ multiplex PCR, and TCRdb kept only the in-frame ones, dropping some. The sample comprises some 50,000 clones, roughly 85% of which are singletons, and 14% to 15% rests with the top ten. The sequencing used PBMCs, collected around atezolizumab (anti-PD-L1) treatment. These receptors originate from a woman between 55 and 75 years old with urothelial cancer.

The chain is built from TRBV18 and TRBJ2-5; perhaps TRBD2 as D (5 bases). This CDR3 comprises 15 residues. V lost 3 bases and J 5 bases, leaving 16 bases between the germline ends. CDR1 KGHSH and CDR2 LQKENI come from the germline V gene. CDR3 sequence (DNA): TGTGCCAGCTCACCTAGCGTGGCGAAGGGTGAGACCCAGTACTTC. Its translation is CASSPSVAKGETQYF.

The CDR3 nucleotides are TGTGCCAGCAGCCCGGCGGCCTTCTCCGGAAATGAGCAGTTCTTC. The encoded protein is CASSPAAFSGNEQFF. The gene calls are TRBV7-9 and TRBJ2-1; D remains unclear. The CDR3 covers 15 residues. V was trimmed by 5 bases and J by 7 bases, leaving 18 bases between them. Germline V gene sequence: CDR1 SEHNR, CDR2 FQNEAQ (reference sequence).

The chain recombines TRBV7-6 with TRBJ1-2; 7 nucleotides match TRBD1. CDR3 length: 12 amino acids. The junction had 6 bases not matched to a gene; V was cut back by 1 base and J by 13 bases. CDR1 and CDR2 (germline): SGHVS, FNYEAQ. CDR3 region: CASSLGQGGVTF. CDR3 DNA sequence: TGTGCCAGCAGCTTAGGCCAGGGGGGTGTCACCTTC.

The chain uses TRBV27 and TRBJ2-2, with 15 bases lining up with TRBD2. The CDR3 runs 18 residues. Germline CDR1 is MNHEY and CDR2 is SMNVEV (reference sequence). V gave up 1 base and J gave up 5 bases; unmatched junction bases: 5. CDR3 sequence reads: CASSLLGLAGGRTGELFF. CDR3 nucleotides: TGTGCCAGCAGTTTATTGGGACTAGCGGGGGGTAGGACCGGGGAGCTGTTTTTT.

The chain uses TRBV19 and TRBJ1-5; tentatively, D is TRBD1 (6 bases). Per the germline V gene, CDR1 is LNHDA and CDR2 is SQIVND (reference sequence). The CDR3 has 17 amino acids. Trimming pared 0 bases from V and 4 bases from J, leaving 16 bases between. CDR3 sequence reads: CASSIDGGLKRNQPQHF. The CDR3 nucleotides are TGTGCCAGTAGTATAGACGGGGGGCTGAAACGAAATCAGCCCCAGCATTTT.

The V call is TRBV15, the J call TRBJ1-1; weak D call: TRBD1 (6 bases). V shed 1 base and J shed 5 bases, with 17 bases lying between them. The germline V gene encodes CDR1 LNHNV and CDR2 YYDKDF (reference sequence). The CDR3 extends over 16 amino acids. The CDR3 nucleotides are TGTGCCACCAGCAGAGGTAACAGGGCGGCCGGGACTGAAGCTTTCTTT. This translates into CATSRGNRAAGTEAFF. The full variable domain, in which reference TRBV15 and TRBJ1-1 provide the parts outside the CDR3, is DAMVIQNPRYQVTQFGKPVTLSCSQTLNHNVMYWYQQKSSQAPKLLFHYYDKDFNNEADTPDNFQSRRPNTSFCFLDIRSPGLGDTAMYLCATSRGNRAAGTEAFFGQGTRLTVV.

CDR3 region: CAIRPGTGRTNTEAFF. The CDR3 nucleotides are TGTGCCATCAGGCCCGGGACAGGGCGCACGAACACTGAAGCTTTCTTT. The chain couples TRBV10-3 to TRBJ1-1, with 9 nucleotides matching TRBD1. Trimming took 6 bases from V and 1 from J; bases not matched to a gene: 9. This CDR3 spans 16 amino acids. Germline V gene lookup returns CDR1 ENHRY and CDR2 SYGVKD.

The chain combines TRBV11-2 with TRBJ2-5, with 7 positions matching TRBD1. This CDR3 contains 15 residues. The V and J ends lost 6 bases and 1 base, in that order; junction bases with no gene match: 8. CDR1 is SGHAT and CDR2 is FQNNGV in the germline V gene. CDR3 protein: CASRSHRDSQETQYF. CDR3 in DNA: TGTGCCAGCAGATCCCACCGGGACAGCCAAGAGACCCAGTACTTC.

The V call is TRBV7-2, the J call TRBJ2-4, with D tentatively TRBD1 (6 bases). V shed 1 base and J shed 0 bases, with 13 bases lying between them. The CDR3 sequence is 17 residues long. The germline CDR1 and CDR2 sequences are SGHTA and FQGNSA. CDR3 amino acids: CASSLVPGQLAKNIQYF. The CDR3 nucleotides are TGTGCCAGCAGCTTAGTACCAGGACAGCTAGCCAAAAACATTCAGTACTTC. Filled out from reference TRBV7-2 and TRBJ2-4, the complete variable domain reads GAGVSQSPSNKVTEKGKDVELRCDPISGHTALYWYRQSLGQGLEFLIYFQGNSAPDKSGLPSDRFSAERTGGSVSTLTIQRTQQEDSAVYLCASSLVPGQLAKNIQYFGAGTRLSVL.

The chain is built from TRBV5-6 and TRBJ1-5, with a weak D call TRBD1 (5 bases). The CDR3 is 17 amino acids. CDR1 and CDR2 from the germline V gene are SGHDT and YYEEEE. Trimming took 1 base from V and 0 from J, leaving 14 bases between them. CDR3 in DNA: TGTGCCAGCAGCTTGAGTGGGGCAGGGTATAGCAATCAGCCCCAGCATTTT. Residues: CASSLSGAGYSNQPQHF.

CDR3 loop: CSLWDINYGYTF. Here the CDR3 DNA reads TGCAGCCTATGGGACATCAACTATGGCTACACCTTC. The chain combines TRBV29-1 with TRBJ1-2, with D possibly being TRBD1 (6 bases). This CDR3 region has 12 residues. Trimming removed 8 bases at V and 2 bases at J, with 12 bases between. Germline lookup yields CDR1 SQVTM and CDR2 ANQGSEA. The variable domain in full, with the rest retrieved from reference TRBV29-1 and TRBJ1-2, is SAVISQKPSRDICQRGTSLTIQCQVDSQVTMMFWYRQQPGQSLTLIATANQGSEATYESGFVIDKFPISRPNLTFSTLTVSNMSPEDSSIYLCSLWDINYGYTFGSGTRLTVV.

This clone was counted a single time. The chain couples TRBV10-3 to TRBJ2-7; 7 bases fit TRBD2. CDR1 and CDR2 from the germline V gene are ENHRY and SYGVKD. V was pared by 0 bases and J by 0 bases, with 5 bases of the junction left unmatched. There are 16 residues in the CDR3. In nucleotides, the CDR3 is TGTGCCATCAGTGAGTCGCGGGGGTTGAGCTCCTACGAGCAGTACTTC. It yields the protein CAISESRGLSSYEQYF.

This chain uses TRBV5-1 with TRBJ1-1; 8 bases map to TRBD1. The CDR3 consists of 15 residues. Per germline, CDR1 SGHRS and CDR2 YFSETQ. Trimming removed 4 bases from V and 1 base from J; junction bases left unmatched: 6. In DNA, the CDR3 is TGCGCCAGCAGCGTTTCCGGGACAGGGAACACTGAAGCTTTCTTT. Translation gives CASSVSGTGNTEAFF.

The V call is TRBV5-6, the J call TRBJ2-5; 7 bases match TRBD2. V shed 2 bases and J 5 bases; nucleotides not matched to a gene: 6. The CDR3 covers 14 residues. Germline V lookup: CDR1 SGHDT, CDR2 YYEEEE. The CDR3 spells CASSLGQGGETQYF. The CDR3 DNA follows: TGTGCCAGCAGCTTAGGGCAGGGAGGGGAGACCCAGTACTTC.

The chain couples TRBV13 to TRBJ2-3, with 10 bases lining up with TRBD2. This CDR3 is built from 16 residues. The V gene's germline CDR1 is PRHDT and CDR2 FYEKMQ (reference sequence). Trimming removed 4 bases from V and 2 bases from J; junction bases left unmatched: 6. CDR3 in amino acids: CASSSSSGGHTDTQYF. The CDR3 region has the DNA TGTGCCAGCAGCTCCTCTAGCGGGGGTCACACAGATACGCAGTATTTT.